Presented here are 23 T cell receptor beta chains from one specimen sequenced in a study of cytotoxic CD8 clonotypes in ibrutinib-treated CLL. The repertoire was sequenced with immunoSEQ multiplex PCR; TCRdb's copy has only in-frame clones and lacks some. The table lists about 45,000 clones, 65% to 70% of them singletons, with 20% to 25% in the top ten. Sequencing used PBMCs, obtained after 24 months of ibrutinib treatment. Every receptor here comes from a human donor with chronic lymphocytic leukemia.

The chain uses TRBV7-9 and TRBJ1-3, with D tentatively TRBD1 (5 bases). The ends were cut back, 0 bases at V and 0 bases at J, with 9 bases in the middle. Germline CDR1 SEHNR, CDR2 FQNEAQ (reference sequence). The CDR3 sequence is 16 residues long. Here the CDR3 DNA reads TGTGCCAGCAGCTTAGCGGCGGGGCTCTCTGGAAACACCATATATTTT. Its translation: CASSLAAGLSGNTIYF.

This clone was counted between two and nine times. This chain links TRBV7-8 with TRBJ2-7; tentatively, D is TRBD2 (5 bases). The germline gives CDR1 SGHVS, CDR2 FQNEAQ. Trimming pared 3 bases from V and 2 bases from J, leaving 8 bases between. The CDR3 spans 13 residues. CDR3 region: CASSFEGAYEQYF. The DNA of the CDR3 is TGTGCCAGCAGCTTTGAGGGAGCCTACGAGCAGTACTTC.

This clone was found once. The J gene is TRBJ2-1, the V gene TRBV5-1; 8 bases match TRBD2. The CDR3 totals 17 residues. V gave up 3 bases and J gave up 9 bases; unmatched junction bases: 17. Germline V CDR1 and CDR2: SGHRS, YFSETQ. CDR3 sequence reads: CASSSPGRAGESFEQFF. CDR3 nucleotide sequence: TGCGCCAGCAGCTCCCCCGGGCGAGCGGGAGAAAGTTTTGAGCAGTTCTTC.

The chain is built from TRBV18 and TRBJ2-2; 10 positions agree with TRBD2. The CDR3 sequence is 17 residues long. Germline V gives CDR1 KGHSH, CDR2 LQKENI. Losses at the gene ends were 3 bases for V and 2 bases for J; bases not matched to a gene: 6. The CDR3 region is CASSPFSGGANTGELFF. The CDR3 coding sequence is TGTGCCAGCTCACCCTTCAGCGGGGGGGCAAACACCGGGGAGCTGTTTTTT.

The rearrangement joins TRBV6-5 to TRBJ2-3, with 9 positions matching TRBD2. J gave up 0 bases and V 3 bases, and 1 base lay outside the gene matches. Germline CDR1 and CDR2: MNHEY and SVGAGI. The CDR3 length is 15 residues. Here the CDR3 reads CASSYLAGSTDTQYF. CDR3 DNA sequence: TGTGCCAGCAGTTATCTAGCGGGAAGCACAGATACGCAGTATTTT.

This clone was recorded a few times. The CDR3 here is CASMGTGPPLGQPQHF. The CDR3 nucleotides read TGTGCCAGCATGGGGACAGGGCCCCCTCTAGGGCAGCCCCAGCATTTT. The chain links TRBV6-6 to TRBJ1-5; 9 positions match TRBD1. Germline CDR1 MNHNY, CDR2 SVGAGI (reference sequence). Trimming at V came to 7 bases and at J to 7 bases, leaving 14 bases not matched to a gene. The CDR3 is 16 residues long.

This clone has only a few counts. This chain connects TRBV9 to TRBJ1-1; D perhaps matches TRBD1 (6 bases). V dropped 3 bases and J dropped 4 bases, with 22 bases sitting between them. CDR1 and CDR2 (germline): SGDLS, YYNGEE. The CDR3 spans 17 residues. DNA of the CDR3: TGTGCCAGCAGCGCGAAACCCGTGCCCACAGGGAGCACTGAAGCTTTCTTT. Translation gives CASSAKPVPTGSTEAFF.

This sequence joins TRBV18 and TRBJ1-5, with a tentative D call TRBD1 (5 bases). Germline CDR1 is KGHSH and CDR2 is LQKENI. Trimming left V 4 bases short and J 0 bases short, with 16 bases between. CDR3 size: 17 residues. CDR3 sequence: CASSQGPPNFSNQPQHF. The CDR3 bases are TGTGCCAGCTCACAGGGACCGCCCAATTTTAGCAATCAGCCCCAGCATTTT.

V gene TRBV20-1 combines with J gene TRBJ1-4, with D hard to call. From germline, CDR1 is DFQATT and CDR2 SNEGSKA (reference sequence). Trimming left V 3 bases short and J 7 bases short, with 6 bases between. CDR3 length: 11 residues. CDR3 sequence (DNA): TGCAGTGCTAGGTTAGGTGAAAAACTGTTTTTT. This codes for CSARLGEKLFF.

The V and J genes are TRBV15 and TRBJ2-3, with 8 bases matching TRBD1. Trimming cost V 1 base and J 3 bases; bases outside gene matches: 9. Germline V CDR1 and CDR2: LNHNV, YYDKDF (reference sequence). The CDR3 totals 17 residues. CDR3 amino acids: CATSRVVGRGRTDTQYF. CDR3 nucleotides: TGTGCCACCAGCAGAGTAGTCGGCAGGGGGCGTACAGATACGCAGTATTTT.

The table lists this clone with many counts. The rearrangement links TRBV30 to TRBJ2-1, with a weak D call TRBD1 (6 bases). V was cut by 8 bases and J by 7 bases, with 15 bases left in between. Germline loops: CDR1 GTSNPN, CDR2 SVGIG (reference sequence). This CDR3 is built from 12 residues. CDR3 in DNA: TGTGCCCAATTAGGGGGATGGAATGAGCAGTTCTTC. This encodes CAQLGGWNEQFF. Complete variable domain (other parts from reference TRBV30 and TRBJ2-1): SQTIHQWPATLVQPVGSPLSLECTVEGTSNPNLYWYRQAAGRGLQLLFYSVGIGQISSEVPQNLSASRPQDRQFILSSKKLLLSDSGFYLCAQLGGWNEQFFGPGTRLTVL.

The chain joins TRBV5-1 to TRBJ2-5; D remains ambiguous. The V end was cut by 0 bases, the J end by 1 base, with 16 bases between. CDR3 length: 17 amino acids. Germline V gene lookup returns CDR1 SGHRS and CDR2 YFSETQ. CDR3 DNA: TGCGCCAGCAGCTTGGCAACGATGGGCACAGTCCAAGAGACCCAGTACTTC. Encoded protein: CASSLATMGTVQETQYF.

The chain has TRBV4-1 and TRBJ2-3; D call uncertain. Germline assignment: CDR1 MGHRA and CDR2 YSYEKL. The CDR3 is 16 amino acids. V was trimmed by 1 base and J by 2 bases, leaving 13 bases between them. In DNA form, the CDR3 reads TGCGCCAGCAGCCAAGTTCTCAGGATAGACACAGATACGCAGTATTTT. Translation: CASSQVLRIDTDTQYF.

The V and J genes are TRBV19 and TRBJ1-2; D may be TRBD1 (6 bases). Germline lookup yields CDR1 LNHDA and CDR2 SQIVND (reference sequence). Between the trimmed V and J ends, which lost 2 bases and 8 bases, there was a span of 12 bases. The CDR3 totals 13 residues. The CDR3: CASSILGASGYTF. The CDR3 coding sequence is TGTGCCAGTAGTATATTGGGGGCGAGCGGCTACACCTTC.

J is TRBJ2-3 and V is TRBV5-1, with D uncertain. Germline V gene data show CDR1 as SGHRS and CDR2 as YFSETQ. The length of the CDR3 is 12 residues. V lost 1 base and J lost 2, with 2 bases in between. CDR3: CASSLYTDTQYF. The CDR3 DNA follows: TGCGCCAGCAGCTTGTACACAGATACGCAGTATTTT. The full variable domain, in which reference TRBV5-1 and TRBJ2-3 provide the parts outside the CDR3, is KAGVTQTPRYLIKTRGQQVTLSCSPISGHRSVSWYQQTPGQGLQFLFEYFSETQRNKGNFPGRFSGRQFSNSRSEMNVSTLELGDSALYLCASSLYTDTQYFGPGTRLTVL.

This chain joins TRBV18 and TRBJ1-4, with D uncertain. From germline, CDR1 is KGHSH and CDR2 LQKENI. The CDR3 loop spans 15 amino acids. The V and J ends lost 2 bases and 0 bases respectively, with 7 bases between them. CDR3 protein: CASSPIGTTNEKLFF. DNA of the CDR3: TGTGCCAGCTCACCAATCGGCACAACTAATGAAAAACTGTTTTTT. Full variable domain (outside the CDR3, taken from reference TRBV18 and TRBJ1-4): NAGVMQNPRHLVRRRGQEARLRCSPMKGHSHVYWYRQLPEEGLKFMVYLQKENIIDESGMPKERFSAEFPKEGPSILRIQQVVRGDSAAYFCASSPIGTTNEKLFFGSGTQLSVL.

The chain couples TRBV4-2 to TRBJ2-1; 9 bases match TRBD1. Unmatched junction bases numbered 5, after V lost 3 bases and J lost 5 bases. The CDR3 is made up of 15 amino acids. The germline V gene encodes CDR1 LGHNA and CDR2 YNFKEQ. The CDR3 loop is CASSHAGTGNNEQFF. The CDR3 bases are TGTGCCAGCAGCCATGCCGGGACAGGGAACAATGAGCAGTTCTTC.

The V gene is TRBV2, the J gene TRBJ2-7; D is possibly TRBD2 (6 bases). Between the trimmed V and J ends, which lost 6 bases and 3 bases, there was a span of 9 bases. The germline gives CDR1 SNHLY, CDR2 FYNNEI. CDR3 size: 12 residues. The CDR3 sequence is CASSPTSYEQYF. CDR3 bases: TGTGCCAGCAGCCCGACTAGCTACGAGCAGTACTTC. The whole variable domain, remainder taken from reference TRBV2 and TRBJ2-7, is EPEVTQTPSHQVTQMGQEVILRCVPISNHLYFYWYRQILGQKVEFLVSFYNNEISEKSEIFDDQFSVERPDGSNFTLKIRSTKLEDSAMYFCASSPTSYEQYFGPGTRLTVT.

This chain connects TRBV30 to TRBJ1-2; no clear D. Between the trimmed V and J ends, which lost 0 bases and 6 bases, there was a span of 26 bases. CDR1 and CDR2 (germline): GTSNPN, SVGIG (reference sequence). CDR3 length equals 18 residues. The DNA for the CDR3 is TGTGCCTGGAGTGTAAAGGCCGTTACACCAATATATTCTAATGGCTACACCTTC. It codes for CAWSVKAVTPIYSNGYTF.

CDR3 DNA: TGTGCCAGCCACGGGGCAGGGTTGGGCGAGCAGTACTTC. Translation gives CASHGAGLGEQYF. The chain recombines TRBV6-5 with TRBJ2-7; either TRBD1 or TRBD2 may supply D (5 bases each). Germline CDR1 reads MNHEY; CDR2 reads SVGAGI. The germline V and J ends were trimmed by 8 bases and 6 bases, with 17 bases remaining between them. This CDR3 has 13 residues.

The chain links TRBV5-6 to TRBJ2-7; TRBD2 matches 8 bases. The CDR3 contains 16 residues. After removal of 0 bases from V and 3 bases from J, the junction contained 8 bases not matched to a gene. Germline loops: CDR1 SGHDT, CDR2 YYEEEE. CDR3 region: CASSLARLAGSYEQYF. The CDR3 DNA sequence: TGTGCCAGCAGCTTGGCCCGCTTAGCGGGAAGCTACGAGCAGTACTTC.

The rearrangement links TRBV5-4 to TRBJ2-2, with 11 positions matching TRBD2. Germline-derived CDR1 and CDR2 are SGHNT and YYREEE (reference sequence). V dropped 4 bases and J dropped 5; count of bases not matched to a gene: 10. The CDR3 contains 17 residues. CDR3 sequence reads: CASSPTSGTSRTGELFF. For the CDR3, the DNA is TGTGCCAGCAGCCCGACTAGCGGGACAAGTAGAACCGGGGAGCTGTTTTTT.

The J gene is TRBJ2-7, the V gene TRBV11-1; perhaps D is TRBD1 or TRBD2 (5 bases each). V was shortened by 3 bases and J by 1 base, with 13 bases between the two germline ends. Germline V gene lookup returns CDR1 SGHAT and CDR2 FQDESV (reference sequence). The CDR3 is made up of 15 amino acids. CDR3 amino acids: CASSFYRDPSYEQYF. The CDR3 DNA is TGTGCCAGCAGCTTCTATAGGGACCCTTCCTACGAGCAGTACTTC.